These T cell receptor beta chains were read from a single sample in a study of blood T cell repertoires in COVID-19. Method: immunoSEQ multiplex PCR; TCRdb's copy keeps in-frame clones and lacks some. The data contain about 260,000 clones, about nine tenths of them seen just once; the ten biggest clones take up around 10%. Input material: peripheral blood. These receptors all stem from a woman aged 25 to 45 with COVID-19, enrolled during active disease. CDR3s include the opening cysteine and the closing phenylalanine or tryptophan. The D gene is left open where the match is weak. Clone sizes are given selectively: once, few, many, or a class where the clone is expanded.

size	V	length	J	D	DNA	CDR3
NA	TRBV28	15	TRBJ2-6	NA	TGTGCCAGCAGTAGAACAGTAGCTGGGGCCAACGTCCTGACTTTC	CASSRTVAGANVLTF
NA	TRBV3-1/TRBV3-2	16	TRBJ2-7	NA	TGTGCCAGCAGCCAAGGTGCCTGGGGCAACTTCTACGAGCAGTACTTC	CASSQGAWGNFYEQYF
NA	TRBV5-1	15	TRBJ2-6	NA	TGCGCCAGCAGCTTGGTGGGGCCTGGGGCCAACGTCCTGACTTTC	CASSLVGPGANVLTF
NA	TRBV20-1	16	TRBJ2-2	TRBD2	TGCAGTGCTAGTGGGCTAGCGGGAACGAACACCGGGGAGCTGTTTTTT	CSASGLAGTNTGELFF
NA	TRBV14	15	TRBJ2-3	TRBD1	TGTGCCAGCAGCCAAGGGGACAGAATGGCAGATACGCAGTATTTT	CASSQGDRMADTQYF
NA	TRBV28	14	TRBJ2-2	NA	TGTGCCAGCAGTTTATCGCGCGGTGTCGGGGAGCTGTTTTTT	CASSLSRGVGELFF
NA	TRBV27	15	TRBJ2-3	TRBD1	TGTGCCAGCAGTTTATTGGACAGGGGGCTGGATACGCAGTATTTT	CASSLLDRGLDTQYF
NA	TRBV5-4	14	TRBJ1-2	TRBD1	TGTGCCAGCACCGACAGGGGTCAGAGCTATGGCTACACCTTC	CASTDRGQSYGYTF
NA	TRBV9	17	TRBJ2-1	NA	TGTGCCAGCAGCCCCCGTTTGTCCCGGGGAACAGCCAATGAGCAGTTCTTC	CASSPRLSRGTANEQFF
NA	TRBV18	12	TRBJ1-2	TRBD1	TGTGCCAGCTCACGCTACAGGGGTGGCTACACCTTC	CASSRYRGGYTF
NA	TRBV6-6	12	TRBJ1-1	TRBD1	TGTGCCAGCACCGTCCAGCAGGGGGCAGCTTTCTTT	CASTVQQGAAFF
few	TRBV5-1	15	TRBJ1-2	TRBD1	TGCGCCAGCCTACAAACCCCGGGACAGGGGGATGGCTACACCTTC	CASLQTPGQGDGYTF
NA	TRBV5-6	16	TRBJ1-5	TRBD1	TGTGCCAGCAGCTTGGGCGGGACAGGTGACAATCAGCCCCAGCATTTT	CASSLGGTGDNQPQHF
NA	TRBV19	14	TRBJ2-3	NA	TGTGCCAGTAGTATAGATCTATTGTCAAGTACGCAGTATTTT	CASSIDLLSSTQYF
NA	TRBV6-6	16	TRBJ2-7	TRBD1	TGTGCCAGCAGTTACTCGATCGGGCAGGACAGGGTAATTCGGTACTTC	CASSYSIGQDRVIRYF
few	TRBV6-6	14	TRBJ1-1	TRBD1	TGTGCCAGCACCCGGGACAGGAGGAACACTGAAGCTTTCTTT	CASTRDRRNTEAFF
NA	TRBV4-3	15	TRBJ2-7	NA	TGCGCCAGCAGCCAAGGGGGCGGACAGTCCTACGAGCAGTACTTC	CASSQGGGQSYEQYF
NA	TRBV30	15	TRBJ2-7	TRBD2	TGTGCCTGGGACTTGGGGGCGGGAGGGTCCTACGAGCAGTACTTC	CAWDLGAGGSYEQYF
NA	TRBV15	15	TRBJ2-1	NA	TGTGCCACCAGCAGAGACCCCAACTCCTACAATGAGCAGTTCTTC	CATSRDPNSYNEQFF
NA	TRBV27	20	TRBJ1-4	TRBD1	TGTGCCAGCATCCACCACCCAGGACAGGGCCCCTTGGAAACTAATGAAAAACTGTTTTTT	CASIHHPGQGPLETNEKLFF
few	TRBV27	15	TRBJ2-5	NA	TGTGCCAGCAGGTCCCGGCGGGACTTTGAAGAGACCCAGTACTTC	CASRSRRDFEETQYF
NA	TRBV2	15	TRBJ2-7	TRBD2	TGTGCCAGCACTCGCGAGGCGGGGGTAAACTACGAGCAGTACTTC	CASTREAGVNYEQYF
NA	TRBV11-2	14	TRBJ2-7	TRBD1	TGTGCCAGCAGCTTAGCGGGCAGGGGGTACGAGCAGTACTTC	CASSLAGRGYEQYF
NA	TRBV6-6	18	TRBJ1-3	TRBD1	TGTGCCAGCAGTCCCGACCGGGACAGGGCAGTCGATGGAAACACCATATATTTT	CASSPDRDRAVDGNTIYF
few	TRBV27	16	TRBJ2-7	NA	TGTGCCAGCAGTTTATTACAGAACCTGAGACCCTACGAGCAGTACTTC	CASSLLQNLRPYEQYF
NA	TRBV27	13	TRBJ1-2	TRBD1	TGTGCCAGCAGCCCGACAGGGGATTATGGCTACACCTTC	CASSPTGDYGYTF
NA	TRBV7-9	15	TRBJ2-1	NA	TGTGCCAGCAGCCCAGTAGCGAACTATTACAATGAGCAGTTCTTC	CASSPVANYYNEQFF
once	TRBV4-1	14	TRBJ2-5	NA	TGCGCCAGCAGCCCGGGACAAACCCAAGAGACCCAGTACTTC	CASSPGQTQETQYF
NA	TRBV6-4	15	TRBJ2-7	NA	TGTGCCTGTTCCACTGGACAGTCCCCCTCCTACGAGCAGTACTTC	CACSTGQSPSYEQYF
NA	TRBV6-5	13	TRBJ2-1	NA	TGTGCCAGCAGTTACTCTGGCTCCAATGAGCAGTTCTTC	CASSYSGSNEQFF
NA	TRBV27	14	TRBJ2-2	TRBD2	TGTGCCAGCAACTCGGGACTAAACACCGGGGAGCTGTTTTTT	CASNSGLNTGELFF
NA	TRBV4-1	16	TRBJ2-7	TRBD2	TGCGCCAGCAGCCCCGGACCGACTAGCGGGAGTTACGAGCAGTACTTC	CASSPGPTSGSYEQYF
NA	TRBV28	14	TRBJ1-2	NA	TGTGCCAGCAGCACCCCAGTGGGCTCCTATGGCTACACCTTC	CASSTPVGSYGYTF
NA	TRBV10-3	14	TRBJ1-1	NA	TGTGCCATCAGACTTGACAGGTCGAACACTGAAGCTTTCTTT	CAIRLDRSNTEAFF
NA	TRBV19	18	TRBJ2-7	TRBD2	TGTGCCAGTAGTACGGGACTAGCGGGAGGGACACACTCCTACGAGCAGTACTTC	CASSTGLAGGTHSYEQYF
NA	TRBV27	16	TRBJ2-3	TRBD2	TGTGCCAGCAGTCCTAGACTAGCGGGAGTTGAAGATACGCAGTATTTT	CASSPRLAGVEDTQYF
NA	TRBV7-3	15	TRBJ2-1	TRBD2	TGTGCCAGCAGCCCCGGGCTAGCGGGAGACAATGAGCAGTTCTTC	CASSPGLAGDNEQFF
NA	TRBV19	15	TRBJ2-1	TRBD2	TGTGCCAGTAGTTACCCGGGACTAGCGGGAGTTGAGCAGTTCTTC	CASSYPGLAGVEQFF
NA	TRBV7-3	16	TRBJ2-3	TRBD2	TGTGCCAGCAGCCCTTGGACTAGCGGGAGTAAAAATACGCAGTATTTT	CASSPWTSGSKNTQYF
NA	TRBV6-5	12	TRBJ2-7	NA	TGTGCCAGCCAGCGGAGTCTCTACGAGCAGTACTTC	CASQRSLYEQYF
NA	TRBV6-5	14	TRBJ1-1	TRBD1	TGTGCCAGCAGCCCCCAGGGGGTGCGCACTGAAGCTTTCTTT	CASSPQGVRTEAFF
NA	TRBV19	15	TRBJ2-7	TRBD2	TGTGCCAGTAGTATAGTTAGCGGGCGCTCCTACGAGCAGTACTTC	CASSIVSGRSYEQYF
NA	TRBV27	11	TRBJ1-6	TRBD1	TGTGCCAGCAGTACGGGGACAGTCCTCCACTTT	CASSTGTVLHF
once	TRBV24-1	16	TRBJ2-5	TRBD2	TGTGCCACCAGTGATTCCCTAGCGGGAGTGGGGGAGACCCAGTACTTC	CATSDSLAGVGETQYF
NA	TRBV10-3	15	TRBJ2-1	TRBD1	TGTGCCATCAGTGAGGGGACAGGGCTGAGGAATGAGCAGTTCTTC	CAISEGTGLRNEQFF
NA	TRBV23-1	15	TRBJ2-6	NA	TGCGCCAGCATTAACAGAGATGAGGGGGCCAACGTCCTGACTTTC	CASINRDEGANVLTF
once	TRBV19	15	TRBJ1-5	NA	TGTGCCAGTAGTATGGAGAGCCGTAGCAATCAGCCCCAGCATTTT	CASSMESRSNQPQHF